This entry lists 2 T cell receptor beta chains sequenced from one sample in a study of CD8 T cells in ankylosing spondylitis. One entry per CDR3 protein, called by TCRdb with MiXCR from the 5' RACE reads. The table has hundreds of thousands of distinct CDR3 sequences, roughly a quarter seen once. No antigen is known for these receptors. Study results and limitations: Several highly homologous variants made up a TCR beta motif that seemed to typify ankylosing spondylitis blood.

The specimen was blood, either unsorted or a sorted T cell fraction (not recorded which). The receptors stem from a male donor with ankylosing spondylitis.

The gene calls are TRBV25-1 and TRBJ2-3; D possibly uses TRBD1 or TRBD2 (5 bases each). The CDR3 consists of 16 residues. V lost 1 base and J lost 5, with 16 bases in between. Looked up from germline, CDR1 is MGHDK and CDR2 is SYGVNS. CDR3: CASSEFDGDVQDTQYF. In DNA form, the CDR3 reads TGTGCCAGCAGTGAATTTGACGGGGACGTACAAGATACGCAGTATTTT.

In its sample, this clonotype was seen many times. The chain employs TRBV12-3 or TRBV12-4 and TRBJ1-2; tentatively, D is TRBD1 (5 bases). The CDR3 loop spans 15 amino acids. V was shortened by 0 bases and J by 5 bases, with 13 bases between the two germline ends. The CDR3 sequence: CASSLADPGVYGYTF. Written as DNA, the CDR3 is TGTGCCAGCAGTTTAGCGGACCCGGGGGTATATGGCTACACCTTC.